The 28 T cell receptor beta chains in this list originate from one sample, sequenced in a study of technical replicates of blood from a few donors. Libraries were prepared by immunoSEQ multiplex PCR; TCRdb keeps only in-frame clonotypes and omits some of them. The data contain about 89,000 clones, approximately 93% of them seen just once; the ten biggest clones take up 0.24%. The specimen was T cells isolated from PBMCs. The receptors derive from a human donor in good health.

The rearrangement uses TRBV9 and TRBJ1-2; the match to TRBD1 covers 10 bases. The CDR3 extends over 15 amino acids. Germline CDR1 SGDLS, CDR2 YYNGEE. V trimming: 2 bases; J trimming: 7 bases; junction bases outside the gene matches: 8. CDR3 protein: CASSVWTGGGGGYTF. The CDR3 DNA reads as TGTGCCAGCAGCGTTTGGACAGGGGGAGGCGGTGGCTACACCTTC. The whole variable domain, filled in from reference TRBV9 and TRBJ1-2, reads DSGVTQTPKHLITATGQRVTLRCSPRSGDLSVYWYQQSLDQGLQFLIQYYNGEERAKGNILERFSAQQFPDLHSELNLSSLELGDSALYFCASSVWTGGGGGYTFGSGTRLTVV.

This sequence joins TRBV5-1 and TRBJ2-1; D possibly corresponds to TRBD1 (6 bases). CDR1 and CDR2 from the germline V gene are SGHRS and YFSETQ. This CDR3 is built from 15 residues. V lost 4 bases and J 3 bases, leaving 14 bases between the germline ends. The CDR3 reads CASSLGQGSYNEQFF. CDR3 DNA sequence: TGCGCCAGCAGCCTCGGGCAGGGGAGCTACAATGAGCAGTTCTTC.

The chain combines TRBV7-6 with TRBJ2-1; 9 nucleotides agree with TRBD2. Per germline, CDR1 SGHVS and CDR2 FNYEAQ. The CDR3 consists of 20 residues. With 4 bases clipped from V and 0 bases from J, the junction kept 16 bases outside the gene matches. The CDR3 bases are TGTGCCAGCAGCTCCCCCTATACCGGACTAGCGAGTTACTCCTACAATGAGCAGTTCTTC. This codes for CASSSPYTGLASYSYNEQFF.

The chain uses TRBV2 and TRBJ1-2; a weak D match, TRBD1 (6 bases). Germline CDR1 SNHLY, CDR2 FYNNEI. The CDR3 runs 13 residues. V lost 7 bases, J lost 6 bases, and 15 bases lay in between. Written as DNA, the CDR3 is TGTGCCAGCACCGACGGACAGATAAATGGCTACACCTTC. It codes for CASTDGQINGYTF.

The chain carries TRBV18 and TRBJ1-2, with 10 positions matching TRBD1. The germline V gene encodes CDR1 KGHSH and CDR2 LQKENI. After removal of 5 bases from V and 4 bases from J, the junction contained 7 bases not matched to a gene. CDR3 length: 15 residues. DNA for the CDR3: TGTGCCAGCTCAGCTGGACAGGGGGATCGCTATGGCTACACCTTC. This codes for CASSAGQGDRYGYTF.

This chain connects TRBV21-1 to TRBJ2-3; the D call TRBD2 from the table was never checked on the DNA. TRBV21-1 represents a pseudogene. The CDR3 totals 19 residues. CDR3 sequence: CASSKKALVGESSTDTQYF. The CDR3 DNA is TGTGCCAGCAGCAAAAAGGCCCTGGTCGGAGAATCTAGCACAGATACGCAGTATTTT.

CDR3: CASSEAGGVGYTF. The CDR3 DNA reads as TGTGCCAGCAGTGAGGCAGGGGGAGTTGGCTACACCTTC. V gene TRBV6-1 combines with J gene TRBJ1-2; 7 bases agree with TRBD1. V was pared by 3 bases and J by 7 bases, with 5 bases of the junction left unmatched. Germline loops: CDR1 MNHNS, CDR2 SASEGT. The CDR3 extends over 13 amino acids.

The chain joins TRBV5-4 to TRBJ1-4; TRBD1 matches at 8 bases. V gave up 0 bases and J gave up 8 bases; unmatched junction bases: 9. The CDR3 consists of 16 residues. Germline V CDR1 and CDR2: SGHNT, YYREEE (reference sequence). The CDR3 sequence is CASSLATDRAGEKLFF. The CDR3 DNA is TGTGCCAGCAGCTTGGCCACGGACAGGGCGGGAGAAAAACTGTTTTTT.

The gene calls are TRBV30 and TRBJ1-2, with a tentative D call TRBD1 (5 bases). The V end was cut by 3 bases, the J end by 7 bases, with 9 bases between. The CDR3 is 11 amino acids. Germline CDR1 GTSNPN, CDR2 SVGIG (reference sequence). The CDR3 sequence: CAWRGRGGYTF. The CDR3 DNA reads TGTGCCTGGAGGGGGCGCGGTGGCTACACCTTC. Complete variable domain (other parts from reference TRBV30 and TRBJ1-2): SQTIHQWPATLVQPVGSPLSLECTVEGTSNPNLYWYRQAAGRGLQLLFYSVGIGQISSEVPQNLSASRPQDRQFILSSKKLLLSDSGFYLCAWRGRGGYTFGSGTRLTVV.

The J gene is TRBJ1-4, the V gene TRBV5-1, with D possibly TRBD1 on 5 matching bases. Trimming pared 5 bases from V and 0 bases from J, leaving 14 bases between. The length of the CDR3 is 16 residues. Germline V gene sequence: CDR1 SGHRS, CDR2 YFSETQ. CDR3 DNA: TGCGCCAGCAGGACGGTCGGGGGAACAACTAATGAAAAACTGTTTTTT. Amino acids: CASRTVGGTTNEKLFF.

The chain uses TRBV5-4 and TRBJ1-5; D call uncertain. V lost 3 bases and J 3 bases, leaving 10 bases between the germline ends. CDR1 and CDR2 from the germline V gene are SGHNT and YYREEE (reference sequence). CDR3 length: 14 residues. For the CDR3, the DNA is TGTGCCAGCAGCTATGACGGGTTCAATCAGCCCCAGCATTTT. Its protein is CASSYDGFNQPQHF. The whole variable domain, filled in from reference TRBV5-4 and TRBJ1-5, reads ETGVTQSPTHLIKTRGQQVTLRCSSQSGHNTVSWYQQALGQGPQFIFQYYREEENGRGNFPPRFSGLQFPNYSSELNVNALELDDSALYLCASSYDGFNQPQHFGDGTRLSIL.

As regards this clone: A read error may account for a junction end that differs from germline. The chain carries TRBV30 and TRBJ1-5, with unresolved D. This CDR3 has 14 amino acids. The V gene's germline CDR1 is GTSNPN and CDR2 SVGIG (reference sequence). CDR3 sequence (DNA): TGTGCCTGGGGTGTCCTGACTGGCAATCAGCCCCAGCATTTT. Amino acids: CAWGVLTGNQPQHF.

The chain is built from TRBV28 and TRBJ1-4; 11 nucleotides match TRBD1. This CDR3 is built from 15 residues. The V and J ends lost 6 bases and 8 bases, in that order; junction bases with no gene match: 8. Germline CDR1 MDHEN, CDR2 SYDVKM. The CDR3, as DNA: TGTGCCAGCAGGGATATGGGACAGGGGGGGGAAAAACTGTTTTTT. Protein product: CASRDMGQGGEKLFF.

This clone was found once. The rearrangement links TRBV7-9 to TRBJ2-1; the match to TRBD1 covers 9 bases. The germline V gene has CDR1 SEHNR and CDR2 FQNEAQ (reference sequence). The CDR3 is 17 residues long. The ends lost 5 bases at V and 9 bases at J; junction bases unmatched: 17. CDR3 in DNA: TGTGCCAGCAGCCCGCGGGGCGGGACAGGGTTTTTATCTGAGCAGTTCTTC. This codes for CASSPRGGTGFLSEQFF.

V and J are TRBV7-9 and TRBJ2-1, with 9 bases matching TRBD2. Trimming removed 8 bases from V and 6 bases from J; junction bases left unmatched: 8. Per germline, CDR1 SEHNR and CDR2 FQNEAQ (reference sequence). The CDR3 spans 14 residues. CDR3 protein: CASGAGGGSNEQFF. The DNA for the CDR3 is TGTGCCAGCGGGGCGGGAGGGGGATCCAATGAGCAGTTCTTC.

The chain uses TRBV19 and TRBJ1-2; maybe TRBD1 (6 bases). Per germline, CDR1 LNHDA and CDR2 SQIVND (reference sequence). The ends were cut back, 4 bases at V and 6 bases at J, with 18 bases in the middle. The CDR3 is 15 residues long. CDR3 in amino acids: CASSNPQGWGNGYTF. The CDR3 nucleotides are TGTGCCAGTAGTAACCCACAGGGTTGGGGGAATGGCTACACCTTC.

The chain carries TRBV18 and TRBJ1-2; 8 bases agree with TRBD1. Germline-derived CDR1 and CDR2 are KGHSH and LQKENI. The J segment lost 4 bases and the V segment lost 6 bases, leaving 4 bases of the junction unmatched. This CDR3 region has 13 residues. The CDR3 DNA is TGTGCCAGCTCGGGGCAGGGGGCCTATGGCTACACCTTC. It translates to CASSGQGAYGYTF. Full variable domain (outside the CDR3, taken from reference TRBV18 and TRBJ1-2): NAGVMQNPRHLVRRRGQEARLRCSPMKGHSHVYWYRQLPEEGLKFMVYLQKENIIDESGMPKERFSAEFPKEGPSILRIQQVVRGDSAAYFCASSGQGAYGYTFGSGTRLTVV.

The chain recombines TRBV2 with TRBJ2-1; D might be TRBD1 (6 bases). CDR1 and CDR2 (germline): SNHLY, FYNNEI. Trimming cost V 8 bases and J 8 bases, with 16 bases left between them. The length of the CDR3 is 13 residues. CDR3 nucleotides: TGTGCCAGCCTTGGTAGGGGGAACGATGAGCAGTTCTTC. It specifies CASLGRGNDEQFF.

J is TRBJ1-1 and V is TRBV21-1. TRBV21-1 is an annotated pseudogene. This CDR3 contains 10 residues. Here the CDR3 reads CASSKGGAFF. CDR3 DNA sequence: TGTGCCAGCAGCAAAGGCGGAGCTTTCTTT.

The V and J genes are TRBV6-5 and TRBJ1-2; D uncertain. Trimming stripped 6 bases from V and 3 bases from J, with 8 bases between. CDR1 MNHEY and CDR2 SVGAGI come from the germline V gene. CDR3 length: 12 residues. CDR3 sequence reads: CASSPGYYGYTF. CDR3 nucleotide sequence: TGTGCCAGCAGCCCGGGGTACTATGGCTACACCTTC.

The chain links TRBV7-2 to TRBJ2-3; 8 bases line up with TRBD2. J lost 2 bases, V lost 3 bases, and 4 bases had no gene match. The germline V gene has CDR1 SGHTA and CDR2 FQGNSA. There are 15 residues in the CDR3. Here the CDR3 reads CASSLGSGNTDTQYF. DNA of the CDR3: TGTGCCAGCAGCTTGGGTAGCGGGAACACAGATACGCAGTATTTT. Combining the CDR3 with reference TRBV7-2 and TRBJ2-3 gives the whole variable domain GAGVSQSPSNKVTEKGKDVELRCDPISGHTALYWYRQSLGQGLEFLIYFQGNSAPDKSGLPSDRFSAERTGGSVSTLTIQRTQQEDSAVYLCASSLGSGNTDTQYFGPGTRLTVL.

The chain uses TRBV4-1 and TRBJ2-1; possible D gene TRBD1, 6 bases. Germline V gives CDR1 MGHRA, CDR2 YSYEKL. The CDR3 is 16 amino acids. Between the trimmed V and J ends, which lost 1 base and 2 bases, there was a span of 12 bases. CDR3 loop: CASSQARGFAYNEQFF. The CDR3 coding sequence is TGCGCCAGCAGCCAAGCTAGGGGGTTCGCCTACAATGAGCAGTTCTTC.

Only one count was recorded for this clone. V usage is TRBV9 and J usage is TRBJ2-7; D might be TRBD1 (5 bases). Germline V lookup: CDR1 SGDLS, CDR2 YYNGEE. The V and J ends lost 0 bases and 5 bases respectively, with 12 bases between them. The CDR3 spans 14 residues. CDR3 sequence (DNA): TGTGCCAGCAGCGTAGCTGACAGACTCGACGAGCAGTACTTC. Its protein product is CASSVADRLDEQYF. The complete variable domain, with remaining parts taken from reference TRBV9 and TRBJ2-7, reads DSGVTQTPKHLITATGQRVTLRCSPRSGDLSVYWYQQSLDQGLQFLIQYYNGEERAKGNILERFSAQQFPDLHSELNLSSLELGDSALYFCASSVADRLDEQYFGPGTRLTVT.

The chain is built from TRBV11-1 and TRBJ1-4; D is ambiguous. The V end was cut by 3 bases, the J end by 3 bases, with 8 bases between. Looked up from germline, CDR1 is SGHAT and CDR2 is FQDESV (reference sequence). The CDR3 totals 14 residues. The CDR3 loop is CASSLNAANEKLFF. CDR3 nucleotides: TGTGCCAGCAGCTTGAACGCGGCTAATGAAAAACTGTTTTTT.

This chain uses TRBV7-2 with TRBJ1-2; possibly TRBD1 for D (6 bases). The germline gives CDR1 SGHTA, CDR2 FQGNSA. The CDR3 loop spans 17 amino acids. The ends were cut back, 5 bases at V and 2 bases at J, with 21 bases in the middle. CDR3 in amino acids: CASSLHFGGRSNYGYTF. The CDR3 DNA reads as TGTGCCAGCAGCCTACACTTCGGGGGGCGTTCAAACTATGGCTACACCTTC.

The chain joins TRBV4-1 to TRBJ2-3; 12 bases are shared with TRBD2. Germline loops: CDR1 MGHRA, CDR2 YSYEKL. With 1 base clipped from V and 3 bases from J, the junction kept 5 bases outside the gene matches. The CDR3 has 17 amino acids. The chain's CDR3 is CASSQGVLAGGTDTQYF. The CDR3 coding sequence is TGCGCCAGCAGCCAAGGTGTACTAGCGGGGGGAACAGATACGCAGTATTTT.

The J gene is TRBJ2-5, the V gene TRBV6-6, with 8 bases fitting TRBD2. With V trimmed by 6 bases and J by 5 bases, 11 bases remained unmatched. The germline V gene encodes CDR1 MNHNY and CDR2 SVGAGI (reference sequence). CDR3 length: 15 amino acids. CDR3 sequence (DNA): TGTGCCAGCAGGGTGGAGCGGGAGTTCGCGGAGACCCAGTACTTC. It yields the protein CASRVEREFAETQYF.

The chain recombines TRBV7-9 with TRBJ2-7; 7 bases agree with TRBD1. This CDR3 contains 15 residues. Germline V gives CDR1 SEHNR, CDR2 FQNEAQ (reference sequence). The V and J ends lost 3 bases and 1 base, in that order; junction bases with no gene match: 6. CDR3 residues: CASSFGQAVSYEQYF. The DNA for the CDR3 is TGTGCCAGCAGCTTTGGACAGGCGGTATCCTACGAGCAGTACTTC.